This TCR beta chain was recovered during a study of blood T cell repertoires in COVID-19. Across the study: Acute and convalescent COVID-19 specimens originated in the United States, Italy and Spain. Sources were T cells, B-cell-depleted T cells, or PBMCs; the material itself was cDNA or gDNA.

Study processing details: The assay estimated nucleated cells by amplifying reference gene primers. Profiling relied on immunoSEQ multiplex PCR, and the TCRdb table lists in-frame clones only, not all of them. The V and J calls and clone size were taken over from that table, and D and trimming were inferred from the DNA. The table lists over 45,000 clones, 87% of them singletons. Trimming left V 6 bases short and J 8 bases short, with 16 bases between. The CDR3 has 13 residues. In germline, CDR1 is MNHNY, CDR2 SVGAGI (reference sequence). V gene TRBV6-6 combines with J gene TRBJ1-2, with D perhaps matching TRBD1 (5 bases). This sequence originates from a man aged 45 to 65 with active COVID-19. Sequencing used peripheral blood. This CDR3 reads CASSPRGTGGYTF. Written as DNA, the CDR3 is TGTGCCAGCAGCCCCCGGGGGACTGGAGGCTACACCTTC.